Listed here are 7 T cell receptor beta chains from one sample, sequenced in a study of T cell repertoires in cytomegalovirus infection. Via MiXCR, TCRdb re-called the reads, giving one row per CDR3 protein. The sample consists of approximately 70,000 distinct CDR3 sequences, 4% of them appearing once. Sequences were obtained from PBMCs. The receptors shown here come from a human donor in good health (CMV status not recorded). Some clones in this sample may be carry-over from other donors' samples.

This clonotype was found many times. The chain uses TRBV6-5 and TRBJ1-5, with no clear D. The V gene's germline CDR1 is MNHEY and CDR2 SVGAGI. The CDR3 has 14 residues. Trimming removed 5 bases from V and 3 bases from J, with 11 bases in between. This CDR3 reads CASSAGWDNQPQHF. CDR3 DNA: TGTGCCAGCAGTGCGGGGTGGGACAATCAGCCCCAGCATTTT.

This clonotype was counted ten times or more. This rearrangement joins TRBV29-1 to TRBJ2-7, with D tentatively TRBD1 or TRBD2 (5 bases each). The V gene's germline CDR1 is SQVTM and CDR2 ANQGSEA. CDR3 length: 13 residues. V was cut by 5 bases and J by 0 bases, with 11 bases left in between. CDR3 sequence reads: CSVRKGSSYEQYF. CDR3 DNA: TGCAGCGTTAGAAAGGGGAGCTCCTACGAGCAGTACTTC.

The table lists this clonotype with many counts. This chain joins TRBV7-6 and TRBJ2-1; 10 bases align to TRBD2. Germline V gives CDR1 SGHVS, CDR2 FNYEAQ. The V and J ends lost 0 bases and 4 bases, in that order; junction bases with no gene match: 15. The CDR3 is 20 residues long. This chain's CDR3 is CASSLADLAGVTHRYNEQFF. CDR3 coding DNA: TGTGCCAGCAGCTTAGCGGATCTAGCGGGGGTGACACACCGATACAATGAGCAGTTCTTC.

This clonotype was seen repeatedly, ten times or more. J is TRBJ2-5 and V is TRBV7-6; possibly TRBD1 for D (6 bases). CDR1 is SGHVS and CDR2 is FNYEAQ in the germline V gene. Deletions cut 6 bases from V and 1 base from J, with 12 bases between. CDR3 length: 14 amino acids. CDR3 residues: CASRPLGAQETQYF. The CDR3 coding sequence is TGTGCCAGCAGGCCGTTGGGGGCCCAAGAGACCCAGTACTTC.

This clonotype appeared many times. The gene calls are TRBV7-2 and TRBJ1-1, with D possibly matching TRBD1 (6 bases). V was trimmed by 5 bases and J by 0 bases, leaving 19 bases between them. The germline gives CDR1 SGHTA, CDR2 FQGNSA. The CDR3 totals 17 residues. The CDR3 region has the DNA TGTGCCAGCAGCGACTTCGGGGGGGGGGGCCTGAACACTGAAGCTTTCTTT. Its protein is CASSDFGGGGLNTEAFF.

This clonotype occurred many times. CDR3: CASSHNGYEQYF. The CDR3, as DNA: TGTGCCAGCAGCCACAATGGATACGAGCAGTACTTC. The chain carries TRBV7-2 and TRBJ2-7; D is undetermined. Between the trimmed V and J ends, which lost 5 bases and 4 bases, there was a span of 9 bases. Germline V gives CDR1 SGHTA, CDR2 FQGNSA. The CDR3 totals 12 residues.

This clonotype was detected many times. The V gene is TRBV20-1, the J gene TRBJ2-7; 8 bases are shared with TRBD2. There are 16 residues in the CDR3. Looked up from germline, CDR1 is DFQATT and CDR2 is SNEGSKA (reference sequence). J lost 0 bases, V lost 0 bases, and 7 bases had no gene match. The CDR3 sequence is CSARDWERGTSYEQYF. For the CDR3, the DNA is TGCAGTGCTAGAGATTGGGAGCGGGGGACCTCCTACGAGCAGTACTTC.